This TCR beta chain is drawn from a study of identical twins. A universal primer site came from template switching; cDNA carried unique molecular identifiers. TCRdb itself ran the 5' RACE reads through MiXCR, one entry per CDR3 protein. The data show a few hundred thousand distinct CDR3 sequences, 14% seen once. This clonotype was picked up a small number of times. What it binds is unknown. Study-wide results and caveats: Analyses based on zero insertions could be partly confounded by invariant MAIT and iNKT cells.

Germline loops: CDR1 SGHVS, CDR2 FQNEAQ. V trimming: 2 bases; J trimming: 4 bases; junction bases outside the gene matches: 2. The CDR3 has 15 amino acids. These data are also associated with another study on yellow fever vaccine responses in identical twins.

The clonotype originates from a woman aged 18-35 years in good health. Sequenced: CD4+ T cells sorted from blood. This sequence joins TRBV7-8 and TRBJ2-3; 11 bases match TRBD2. The CDR3 sequence: CASSLPGLAADTQYF. The DNA of the CDR3 is TGTGCCAGCAGCTTACCGGGACTAGCGGCAGATACGCAGTATTTT.